This T cell receptor (beta chain) derives from a study of blood T cell repertoires in COVID-19. On the study more broadly: Acute and convalescent COVID-19 samples came from the United States, Italy and Spain.

Sequencing was performed with immunoSEQ multiplex PCR; in TCRdb, only in-frame clones are kept and a portion is missing. Among 200,000 to 250,000 clones listed, 65% to 90% were seen once. Trimming at V came to 3 bases and at J to 4 bases, leaving 10 bases not matched to a gene. CDR1 is SGHNT and CDR2 is YYREEE in the germline V gene (reference sequence). This CDR3 is built from 16 residues. Sequencing was done on a sample of peripheral blood. This sequence originates from a man aged 45 to 65 with active or convalescent COVID-19. V usage is TRBV5-4 and J usage is TRBJ1-1; 9 nucleotides match TRBD1. CDR3 protein: CASSWGVDRGGTEAFF. CDR3 coding DNA: TGTGCCAGCAGCTGGGGGGTGGACAGGGGAGGCACTGAAGCTTTCTTT.